This T cell receptor beta chain stems from a study of human T cells and chemical hapten exposure. Study background: An area of 2 cm by 2 cm on upper inner arm skin received 2% DPC for sensitization. Study results and caveats: TCRs above 1 in 1000 frequency did not change with DPC sensitization. Patch test score was positively correlated with the counts of TCRs that had expanded at PT1.

Time point here: pre-sensitization, week 0. As to treatment: therapeutic diphenylcyclopropenone sensitization with weekly scalp DPC. Staff drew blood before applying each patch test. V lost 7 bases, J lost 3 bases, and 4 bases lay in between. This CDR3 is 10 amino acids long. Germline V gene lookup returns CDR1 SGHTS and CDR2 YDEGEE. Concerning this clonotype: Its antigen is not identified.

TCRdb reprocessed the RACE reads with MiXCR, giving one entry per CDR3 protein. The data contain roughly 38,000 distinct CDR3 sequences, around 12% of them singletons. The rearrangement links TRBV5-8 to TRBJ1-2; D unclear. This TCR was recovered from a woman aged 25 to 39 with alopecia areata. Some clones in this sample may be carry-over from other donors' samples. Sequenced material: whole blood, taken in connection with sensitization to the hapten diphenylcyclopropenone (DPC). In DNA, the CDR3 is TGTGCCAGCCGGGACTATGGCTACACCTTC. This translates into CASRDYGYTF. The whole variable domain, remainder taken from reference TRBV5-8 and TRBJ1-2, is EAGVTQSPTHLIKTRGQQATLRCSPISGHTSVYWYQQALGLGLQFLLWYDEGEERNRGNFPPRFSGRQFPNYSSELNVNALELEDSALYLCASRDYGYTFGSGTRLTVV.